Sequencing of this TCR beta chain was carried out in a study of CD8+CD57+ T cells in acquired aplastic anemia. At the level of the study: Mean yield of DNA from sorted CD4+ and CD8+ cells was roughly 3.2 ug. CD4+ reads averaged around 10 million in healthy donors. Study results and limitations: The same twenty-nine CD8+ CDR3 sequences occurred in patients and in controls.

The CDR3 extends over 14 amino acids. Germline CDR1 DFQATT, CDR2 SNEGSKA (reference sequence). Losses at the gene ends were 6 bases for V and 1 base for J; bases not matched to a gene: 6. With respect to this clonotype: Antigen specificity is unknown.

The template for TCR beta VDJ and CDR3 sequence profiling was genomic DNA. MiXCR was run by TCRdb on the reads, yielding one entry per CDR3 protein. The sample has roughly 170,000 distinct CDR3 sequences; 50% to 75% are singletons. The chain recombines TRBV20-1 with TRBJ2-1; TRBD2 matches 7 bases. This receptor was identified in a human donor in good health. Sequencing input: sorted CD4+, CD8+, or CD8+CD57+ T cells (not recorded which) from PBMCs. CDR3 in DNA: TGCAGTGCCTATGAAGCGGGATCCTACAATGAGCAGTTCTTC. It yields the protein CSAYEAGSYNEQFF.